Presented here are 7 T cell receptor beta chains from one specimen sequenced in a study of shared clonotypes between healthy human individuals. Cells designated naive CD8 were CD45RO-negative and were positively selected for CCR7, with terminally differentiated effector memory CD45RA+ cells excluded. Using immunoSEQ multiplex PCR, the repertoire was profiled, and TCRdb retains in-frame clones only, with some absent. Among millions of clones listed, about 93% were seen once. Sequencing input: naive CD8+ T cells from PBMCs. Every receptor here comes from a man aged 18-30 years in good health. Some clones in this sample may be carry-over from other donors' samples.

The rearrangement joins TRBV7-2 to TRBJ2-2, with 7 bases that match TRBD2. CDR1 and CDR2 (germline): SGHTA, FQGNSA. The CDR3 consists of 14 residues. Losses at the gene ends were 4 bases for V and 4 bases for J; bases not matched to a gene: 3. This CDR3 reads CASSSRTSTGELFF. The CDR3 region has the DNA TGTGCCAGCAGCTCAAGGACTAGCACCGGGGAGCTGTTTTTT.

This sequence joins TRBV6-1 and TRBJ2-1, with unresolved D. The V gene's germline CDR1 is MNHNS and CDR2 SASEGT. The length of the CDR3 is 15 residues. V lost 4 bases and J 2 bases, leaving 12 bases between the germline ends. The CDR3 sequence is CASSGLLDPYNEQFF. Here the CDR3 DNA reads TGTGCCAGCAGTGGTCTCCTGGACCCCTACAATGAGCAGTTCTTC.

V and J are TRBV4-3 and TRBJ1-2; a weak D match, TRBD1 (5 bases). Trimming removed 0 bases from V and 6 bases from J, with 20 bases in between. The CDR3 has 17 amino acids. Germline CDR1 and CDR2: LGHNA and YSLEER. The chain's CDR3 is CASSQDEGKWAFDGYTF. The CDR3 DNA sequence: TGCGCCAGCAGCCAAGATGAGGGGAAATGGGCCTTCGATGGCTACACCTTC.

This clone turned up a few times. The chain recombines TRBV7-9 with TRBJ1-1; TRBD1 might be the D (6 bases). Trimming stripped 2 bases from V and 6 bases from J, with 10 bases between. The germline V gene encodes CDR1 SEHNR and CDR2 FQNEAQ (reference sequence). The CDR3 runs 13 residues. The CDR3 DNA reads TGTGCCAGCAGCTTATCAGGGGTGGCTGAAGCTTTCTTT. The encoded protein is CASSLSGVAEAFF. The variable domain in full, with the rest retrieved from reference TRBV7-9 and TRBJ1-1, is DTGVSQNPRHKITKRGQNVTFRCDPISEHNRLYWYRQTLGQGPEFLTYFQNEAQLEKSRLLSDRFSAERPKGSFSTLEIQRTEQGDSAMYLCASSLSGVAEAFFGQGTRLTVV.

The rearrangement joins TRBV9 to TRBJ2-2, with D unresolved. V shed 6 bases and J shed 4 bases, with 10 bases lying between them. CDR1 and CDR2 from the germline V gene are SGDLS and YYNGEE. CDR3 length: 13 residues. The CDR3: CASNIGLTGELFF. CDR3 nucleotide sequence: TGTGCCAGCAACATCGGGCTCACCGGGGAGCTGTTTTTT.

The genes are TRBV6-5 and TRBJ2-1; the D gene could be TRBD1 or TRBD2 (6 bases each). V lost 2 bases to trimming and J lost 7 bases, with 12 bases between them. In germline, CDR1 is MNHEY, CDR2 SVGAGI. This CDR3 has 14 residues. The CDR3 coding sequence is TGTGCCAGCAGTTACATGGGGGGCGCGAATGAGCAGTTCTTC. It codes for CASSYMGGANEQFF.

With regard to this clone: Other DNA sequences in the same sample also yield this CDR3. DNA of the CDR3: TGTGCCAGCAGCGTAGTCGGAGGCTTAAACTATGGCTACACCTTC. This gives the protein CASSVVGGLNYGYTF. The chain is built from TRBV9 and TRBJ1-2; D not certain. Germline V gene lookup returns CDR1 SGDLS and CDR2 YYNGEE. V lost 0 bases and J 2 bases, leaving 11 bases between the germline ends. This CDR3 comprises 15 residues. The full variable domain, with the rest looked up from reference TRBV9 and TRBJ1-2, is DSGVTQTPKHLITATGQRVTLRCSPRSGDLSVYWYQQSLDQGLQFLIQYYNGEERAKGNILERFSAQQFPDLHSELNLSSLELGDSALYFCASSVVGGLNYGYTFGSGTRLTVV.